This record looks at one T cell receptor beta chain sequence and its context. The antigen is not known. The source of the sample is a study of T cells in localized non-small cell lung cancer. Whole-study findings and limits: Longer overall survival associated with higher blood T cell density; shorter survival with higher adjacent-lung clonality. A median roughly 50 of the top 100 tumor clones appeared in adjacent lung. T cell clonality was highest in uninvolved adjacent lung, above tumor.

Sequenced by immunoSEQ multiplex PCR; TCRdb stores in-frame clones only, minus some. This table has under 150,000 clones, 80% to 90% appearing once. Germline CDR1 is SGHVS and CDR2 is FNYEAQ. V was clipped by 2 bases and J by 8 bases, with 10 bases between them. The CDR3 covers 13 residues. V gene TRBV7-6 combines with J gene TRBJ2-1; D is unresolved. This specimen consisted of peripheral blood, obtained before any cancer treatment. The source is a female donor older than 55 with stage I lung adenocarcinoma. In nucleotides, the CDR3 is TGTGCCAGCAGCTTACGGGTCCGAGATGAGCAGTTCTTC. Translating gives CASSLRVRDEQFF.